This passage covers 10 T cell receptor beta chains from one sample sequenced in a study of blood T cell repertoires in COVID-19. Clones were read by immunoSEQ multiplex PCR, and TCRdb kept only the in-frame ones, dropping some. The sample contains fewer than 80,000 clones, about 90% of which appear only once. Sequencing was done on a sample of peripheral blood. These receptors all come from a human donor in a cohort sampled during active COVID-19.

The rearrangement links TRBV11-2 to TRBJ2-3; D perhaps matches TRBD2 (5 bases). CDR1 and CDR2 (germline): SGHAT, FQNNGV. V was shortened by 4 bases and J by 7 bases, with 12 bases between the two germline ends. The CDR3 contains 13 residues. The CDR3 here is CASSSLSGNTQYF. The CDR3 DNA reads as TGTGCCAGCAGCTCCCTCTCGGGGAATACGCAGTATTTT.

This rearrangement joins TRBV9 to TRBJ2-7; 9 positions match TRBD2. The CDR3 is 16 residues long. CDR1 and CDR2 (germline): SGDLS, YYNGEE. V dropped 0 bases and J dropped 2; count of bases not matched to a gene: 6. CDR3 DNA sequence: TGTGCCAGCAGCGTAGCCGGTAGCGGGAGCCCCTACGAGCAGTACTTC. Translation: CASSVAGSGSPYEQYF.

This clone has a single count. The rearrangement joins TRBV19 to TRBJ2-5, with 13 bases that match TRBD2. The germline CDR1 and CDR2 sequences are LNHDA and SQIVND (reference sequence). The CDR3 has 16 residues. With 1 base clipped from V and 2 bases from J, the junction kept 1 base outside the gene matches. CDR3 nucleotides: TGTGCCAGTAGTATAGGACTAGCGGGAGGTCAAGAGACCCAGTACTTC. Translating it yields CASSIGLAGGQETQYF.

The chain joins TRBV5-1 to TRBJ2-5, with D tentatively TRBD1 (6 bases). The CDR3 totals 14 residues. The V end was cut by 3 bases, the J end by 5 bases, with 14 bases between. Germline V lookup: CDR1 SGHRS, CDR2 YFSETQ. CDR3 DNA: TGCGCCAGCAGCTCAGGGACCCAGGGGGAGACCCAGTACTTC. Translated, it gives CASSSGTQGETQYF.

This chain uses TRBV29-1 with TRBJ2-1, with 13 bases lining up with TRBD2. Trimming removed 6 bases from V and 9 bases from J; junction bases left unmatched: 11. The CDR3 length is 15 residues. Germline V gene lookup returns CDR1 SQVTM and CDR2 ANQGSEA. In DNA form, the CDR3 reads TGCAGCGTAGACGCCGGGACTAGCGGGGATCCTGAGCAGTTCTTC. It translates to CSVDAGTSGDPEQFF.

This clone was recorded a few times. The chain couples TRBV30 to TRBJ2-2, with 12 bases aligning to TRBD2. The CDR3 covers 16 residues. J lost 6 bases, V lost 1 base, and 6 bases had no gene match. Germline CDR1 GTSNPN, CDR2 SVGIG (reference sequence). This chain's CDR3 is CAWSGLAGEGAGELFF. The DNA for the CDR3 is TGTGCCTGGAGTGGACTAGCGGGAGAGGGGGCCGGGGAGCTGTTTTTT.

The chain uses TRBV28 and TRBJ2-2; D may be TRBD1 (7 bases). V was pared by 3 bases and J by 0 bases, with 8 bases between. Looked up from germline, CDR1 is MDHEN and CDR2 is SYDVKM. This CDR3 contains 15 residues. Written as DNA, the CDR3 is TGTGCCAGCAGTTTCAGGGGGGCGAACACCGGGGAGCTGTTTTTT. It specifies CASSFRGANTGELFF.

The sample holds one count of this clone. The rearrangement joins TRBV29-1 to TRBJ2-5; 10 bases align to TRBD1. Germline CDR1 is SQVTM and CDR2 is ANQGSEA. There are 13 residues in the CDR3. V gave up 3 bases and J gave up 7 bases; unmatched junction bases: 5. CDR3 sequence reads: CSVEGTGDGTQYF. CDR3 sequence (DNA): TGCAGCGTTGAGGGGACAGGGGACGGGACCCAGTACTTC.

Turning to this clone: Germline is not matched at one junction end, which may reflect a read error. The chain combines TRBV6-6 with TRBJ1-4; D call uncertain. Germline CDR1 reads MNHNY; CDR2 reads SVGAGI (reference sequence). The CDR3 is 10 amino acids. CDR3 in amino acids: CAGGREKLFF. As DNA, the CDR3 is TGCGCTGGAGGGAGAGAAAAACTGTTTTTT.

The V call is TRBV7-2, the J call TRBJ2-1; 14 nucleotides agree with TRBD2. Losses at the gene ends were 5 bases for V and 6 bases for J; bases not matched to a gene: 3. Germline-derived CDR1 and CDR2 are SGHTA and FQGNSA. The CDR3 has 15 amino acids. For the CDR3, the DNA is TGTGCCAGCAGCCCTGGGACTAGCGGGGGCAATGAGCAGTTCTTC. Its protein product is CASSPGTSGGNEQFF.